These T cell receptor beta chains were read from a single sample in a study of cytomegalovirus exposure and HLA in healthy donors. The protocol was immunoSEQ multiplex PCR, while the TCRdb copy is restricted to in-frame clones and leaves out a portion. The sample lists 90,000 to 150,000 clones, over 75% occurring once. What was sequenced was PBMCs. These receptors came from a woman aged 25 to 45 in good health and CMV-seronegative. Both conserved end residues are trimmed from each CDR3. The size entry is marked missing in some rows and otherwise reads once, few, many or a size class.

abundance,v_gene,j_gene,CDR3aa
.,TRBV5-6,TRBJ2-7,ASSSTKRQRIVYEQY
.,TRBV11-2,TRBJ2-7,ASSSIGGRFYEQY
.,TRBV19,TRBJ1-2,ASSIRRTGEANYGYT
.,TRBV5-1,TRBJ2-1,ASSLNQGGGEQF
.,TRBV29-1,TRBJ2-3,SVGETGMGTDTQY
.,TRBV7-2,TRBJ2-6,ASSLGANVLT
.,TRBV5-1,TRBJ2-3,ASSLATVTDTQY
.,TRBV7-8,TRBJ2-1,ASSFWTGRANEQF
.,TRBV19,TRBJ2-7,ASSIWGTEGFGSYEQY
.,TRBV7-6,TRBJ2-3,ASSPGDSTDTQY
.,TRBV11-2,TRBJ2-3,ASSLVASADTQY
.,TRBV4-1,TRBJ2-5,ASSLAGIQETQY
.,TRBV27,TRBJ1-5,ASSFGAGEQPQH
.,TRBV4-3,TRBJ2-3,ASSQDPGTMRSDTQY
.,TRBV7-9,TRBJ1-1,ASSPQGAYTEAF
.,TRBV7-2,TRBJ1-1,ASSLAGNGRLTEAF
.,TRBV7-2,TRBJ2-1,ASSPRGGRWNEQF
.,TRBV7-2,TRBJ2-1,ASSPDREEF
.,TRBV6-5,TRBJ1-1,ASGDQGTEAF
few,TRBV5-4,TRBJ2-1,ASRVGGGASYNEQF
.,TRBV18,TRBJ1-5,ASSLRLPGDYNQPQH
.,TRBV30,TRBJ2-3,AWSFAGGADTQY
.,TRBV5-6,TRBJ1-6,ASSWPGQSNSPLH
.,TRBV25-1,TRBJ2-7,ASSRTRGSEEQY
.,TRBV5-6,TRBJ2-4,ASSSAGGLTIQY
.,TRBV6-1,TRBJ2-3,ASSDPGLVTDTQY
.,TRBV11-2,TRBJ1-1,ASGAGTGFEAF
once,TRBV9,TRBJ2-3,ASSGPLPGSGGAEDTQY
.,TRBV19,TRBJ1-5,ASSRSSGGHQPQH
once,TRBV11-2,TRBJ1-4,ASSLGGRAVDEKLF
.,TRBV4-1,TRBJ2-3,ASSNRDRITDTQY
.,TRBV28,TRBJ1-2,ASVQGGDGYT
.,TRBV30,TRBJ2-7,AWSAGHTYEQY
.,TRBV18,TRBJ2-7,ASSPKAGSYEQY
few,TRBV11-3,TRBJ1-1,ASSQVAYTEAF
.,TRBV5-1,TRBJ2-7,ASSLLAGETYEQY
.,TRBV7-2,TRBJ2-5,ASSLVRGGSQETQY